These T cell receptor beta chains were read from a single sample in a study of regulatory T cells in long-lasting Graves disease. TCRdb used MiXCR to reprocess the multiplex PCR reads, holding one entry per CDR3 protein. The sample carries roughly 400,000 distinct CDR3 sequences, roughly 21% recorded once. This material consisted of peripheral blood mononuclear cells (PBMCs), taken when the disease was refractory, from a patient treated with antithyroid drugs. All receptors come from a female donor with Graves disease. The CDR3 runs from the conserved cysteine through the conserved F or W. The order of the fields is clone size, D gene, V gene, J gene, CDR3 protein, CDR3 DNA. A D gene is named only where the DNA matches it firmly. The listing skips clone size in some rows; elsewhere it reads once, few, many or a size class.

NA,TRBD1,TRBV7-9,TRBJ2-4,CASSADRVNIQYF,TGTGCCAGCAGCGCGGACAGGGTAAACATTCAGTACTTC
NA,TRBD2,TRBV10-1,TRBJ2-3,CASSDSGREGDTQYF,TGCGCCAGCAGTGACAGCGGGAGGGAAGGAGATACGCAGTATTTT
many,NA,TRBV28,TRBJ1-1,CASSFMQGNTEAFF,TGTGCCAGCAGTTTTATGCAGGGGAACACTGAAGCTTTCTTT
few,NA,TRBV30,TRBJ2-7,CAWMSRGGLSGEQYF,TGTGCCTGGATGTCGCGGGGCGGGCTAAGTGGCGAGCAGTACTTC
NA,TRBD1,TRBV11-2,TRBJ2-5,CASAIGDSDQETQYF,TGTGCCAGCGCAATCGGGGACAGTGATCAAGAGACCCAGTACTTC
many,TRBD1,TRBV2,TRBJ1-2,CASRGDRGRGYTF,TGTGCCAGCAGAGGGGACAGGGGGCGTGGCTACACCTTC
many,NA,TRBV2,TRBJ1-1,CASRGTEAFF,TGTGCCAGCAGAGGGACTGAAGCTTTCTTT
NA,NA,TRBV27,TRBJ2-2,CASSFDWRNTGELFF,TGTGCCAGCAGCTTCGACTGGCGGAACACCGGGGAGCTGTTTTTT
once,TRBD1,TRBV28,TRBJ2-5,CASSHGVAGGNQETQYF,TGTGCCAGCAGTCACGGGGTGGCAGGGGGCAACCAAGAGACCCAGTACTTC
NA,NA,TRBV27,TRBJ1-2,CASSSSWEGGESYTF,TGTGCCAGCAGTTCCTCGTGGGAAGGGGGTGAGAGCTACACCTTC
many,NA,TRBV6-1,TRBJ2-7,CARRRNSYEQYF,TGTGCCAGGCGGAGAAACTCCTACGAGCAGTACTTC
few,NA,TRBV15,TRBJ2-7,CATSFRDTYEQYF,TGTGCCACCAGCTTTCGGGACACATACGAGCAGTACTTC
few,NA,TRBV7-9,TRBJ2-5,CASSPGSNVGTQYF,TGTGCCAGCAGCCCCGGGTCCAACGTGGGGACCCAGTACTTC
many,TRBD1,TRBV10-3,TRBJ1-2,CAISDRGPDGYTF,TGTGCCATCAGTGACAGGGGGCCGGATGGCTACACCTTC
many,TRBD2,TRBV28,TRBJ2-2,CASSTFKREYAGELFF,TGTGCCAGCAGCACTTTCAAGCGGGAGTACGCCGGGGAGCTGTTTTTT
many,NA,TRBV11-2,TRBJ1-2,CASSLERRGGYTF,TGTGCCAGCAGCTTAGAACGGCGAGGGGGCTACACCTTC
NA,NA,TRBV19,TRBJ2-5,CASSIGGDGETQYF,TGTGCCAGTAGTATAGGGGGGGATGGGGAGACCCAGTACTTC
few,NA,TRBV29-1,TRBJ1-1,CSVAKGVMNTEAFF,TGCAGCGTCGCAAAGGGAGTAATGAACACTGAAGCTTTCTTT
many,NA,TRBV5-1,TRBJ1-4,CASKWAGDEKLFF,TGCGCCAGCAAGTGGGCAGGGGATGAAAAACTGTTTTTT
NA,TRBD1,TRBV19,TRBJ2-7,CASSTTDREVYEQYF,TGTGCCAGTAGCACGACGGACAGGGAAGTCTACGAGCAGTACTTC
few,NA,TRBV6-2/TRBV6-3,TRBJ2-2,CASSYSSQGFTGELFF,TGTGCCAGCAGTTACTCGTCCCAGGGTTTCACCGGGGAGCTGTTTTTT